A single sample is the source of the 21 T cell receptor beta chains below, sequenced in a study of CD8 T cells in ankylosing spondylitis. Whole-study findings and limits: There was a TCR beta motif, made of eight highly homologous variants, that appeared characteristic of ankylosing spondylitis blood.

TCRdb called the 5' RACE reads again in MiXCR, with one record for every CDR3 protein. The sample has hundreds of thousands of distinct CDR3 sequences, about 25% seen once. These receptors' targets are unknown. Sequencing used blood, either unsorted or a sorted T cell fraction (not recorded which). These receptors were obtained from a male donor with ankylosing spondylitis.

This clonotype turned up a few times. The V gene is TRBV12-3 or TRBV12-4, the J gene TRBJ1-2; tentatively, D is TRBD1 (5 bases). V gave up 6 bases and J gave up 0 bases, with 14 bases separating them. The CDR3 spans 15 residues. As DNA, the CDR3 is TGTGCCAGCAGAGCCGCAGGGATAGCTAACTATGGCTACACCTTC. It specifies CASRAAGIANYGYTF.

This chain connects TRBV7-2 to TRBJ2-7; 12 bases map to TRBD2. The CDR3 spans 15 residues. Germline CDR1 is SGHTA and CDR2 is FQGNSA. The V gene end was trimmed by 5 bases and the J gene end by 6 bases; junction bases not matched to a gene: 8. CDR3 sequence (DNA): TGTGCCAGCAGCCAGAGACTAGCGGGAGACCTCGAGCAGTACTTC. This gives the protein CASSQRLAGDLEQYF.

This clonotype has just a few counts. V usage is TRBV6-1 and J usage is TRBJ1-2; TRBD1 aligns across 11 bases. The germline V gene has CDR1 MNHNS and CDR2 SASEGT. CDR3 size: 15 residues. V shed 1 base, J shed 4 bases, and the junction held 2 bases outside the gene matches. The CDR3 sequence is CASSEGTGGIYGYTF. CDR3 DNA sequence: TGTGCCAGCAGTGAAGGGACAGGGGGCATCTATGGCTACACCTTC.

V and J are TRBV20-1 and TRBJ2-7; D possibly corresponds to TRBD1 (5 bases). Trimming pared 4 bases from V and 5 bases from J, leaving 12 bases between. The CDR3 is 12 residues long. The germline CDR1 and CDR2 sequences are DFQATT and SNEGSKA (reference sequence). The CDR3 nucleotides read TGCAGTGCTACCAGGGCTGGGAACGAGCAGTACTTC. Amino acid sequence: CSATRAGNEQYF.

This clonotype was seen a few times. The chain combines TRBV15 with TRBJ1-3; D unresolved. This CDR3 region has 17 residues. Germline V CDR1 and CDR2: LNHNV, YYDKDF (reference sequence). The V end was cut by 0 bases, the J end by 3 bases, with 15 bases between. CDR3 bases: TGTGCCACCAGCAGAGATCCGACACGGCTCGATGGAAACACCATATATTTT. Its protein product is CATSRDPTRLDGNTIYF.

This clonotype was seen more than once but under ten times. The chain links TRBV5-1 to TRBJ2-3; TRBD1 matches at 9 bases. V trimming: 4 bases; J trimming: 11 bases; junction bases outside the gene matches: 5. The CDR3 runs 12 residues. In germline, CDR1 is SGHRS, CDR2 YFSETQ. The CDR3 region has the DNA TGCGCCAGCAGCGGACAGGGGAGCGAGCAGTATTTT. This translates into CASSGQGSEQYF.

The V and J genes are TRBV27 and TRBJ2-1; 13 nucleotides match TRBD2. Germline V gene lookup returns CDR1 MNHEY and CDR2 SMNVEV (reference sequence). The CDR3 spans 16 residues. Trimming took 5 bases from V and 5 from J; bases not matched to a gene: 6. This CDR3 is CASSILLAGGHNEQFF. The CDR3 DNA reads as TGTGCCAGCAGTATCCTACTAGCGGGAGGGCACAATGAGCAGTTCTTC.

This clonotype was observed a handful of times. The chain uses TRBV12-3 or TRBV12-4 and TRBJ2-2; D uncertain. This CDR3 has 14 amino acids. With 1 base removed from V and 6 bases from J, the gap between germline ends came to 9 bases. This CDR3 reads CASSLVVGSGELFF. The CDR3 DNA sequence: TGTGCCAGCAGTTTAGTTGTGGGCTCCGGGGAGCTGTTTTTT.

The rearrangement uses TRBV7-9 and TRBJ2-1, with 7 positions matching TRBD2. The CDR3 totals 16 residues. Germline V gives CDR1 SEHNR, CDR2 FQNEAQ (reference sequence). The junction had 10 bases not matched to a gene; V was cut back by 8 bases and J by 0 bases. The chain's CDR3 is CASVFGSGTSYNEQFF. The CDR3 coding sequence is TGTGCCAGCGTCTTTGGGAGCGGGACCTCCTACAATGAGCAGTTCTTC.

This clonotype has just a few counts. The genes are TRBV6-1 and TRBJ2-3, with D unclear. The CDR3 contains 14 residues. Trimming removed 4 bases from V and 4 bases from J, with 12 bases in between. Germline CDR1 reads MNHNS; CDR2 reads SASEGT. DNA for the CDR3: TGTGCCAGCAGTGGACTTCCCCCCCCAGATACGCAGTATTTT. It encodes CASSGLPPPDTQYF.

This clonotype was detected a few times. The CDR3 spells CNPGRVGYNEQFF. Here the CDR3 DNA reads TGCAATCCCGGGAGAGTGGGTTACAATGAGCAGTTCTTC. The V gene is TRBV20-1, the J gene TRBJ2-1; TRBD2 is a possible D gene (6 bases). The CDR3 has 13 residues. Germline lookup yields CDR1 DFQATT and CDR2 SNEGSKA (reference sequence).

The chain links TRBV6-1 to TRBJ2-5; tentatively, D is TRBD1 (5 bases). The CDR3 spans 13 residues. The germline V and J ends were trimmed by 6 bases and 7 bases, with 15 bases remaining between them. The germline CDR1 and CDR2 sequences are MNHNS and SASEGT. This CDR3 is CASRLDSVGTQYF. CDR3 bases: TGTGCCAGCAGGCTCGACAGCGTCGGGACCCAGTACTTC.

This clonotype was found a few times. The chain joins TRBV11-2 to TRBJ1-2; possibly TRBD1 for D (5 bases). Trimming shortened V by 2 bases and J by 4 bases, and 23 bases separated the two germline ends. The CDR3 has 18 amino acids. Germline assignment: CDR1 SGHAT and CDR2 FQNNGV. CDR3 sequence reads: CASSLFGRASQGSYGYTF. DNA for the CDR3: TGTGCCAGCAGCTTATTCGGCAGGGCGTCCCAAGGTAGCTATGGCTACACCTTC. Supplemented by reference TRBV11-2 and TRBJ1-2, the full variable domain reads EAGVAQSPRYKIIEKRQSVAFWCNPISGHATLYWYQQILGQGPKLLIQFQNNGVVDDSQLPKDRFSAERLKGVDSTLKIQPAKLEDSAVYLCASSLFGRASQGSYGYTFGSGTRLTVV.

This clonotype was counted between two and nine times. The J gene is TRBJ1-4, the V gene TRBV7-9, with D possibly being TRBD1 (5 bases). The CDR3 extends over 13 amino acids. Germline V gene lookup returns CDR1 SEHNR and CDR2 FQNEAQ (reference sequence). Trimming took off 5 bases at V and 8 bases at J, with 12 bases between the two ends. In DNA form, the CDR3 reads TGTGCCAGCAGCAAGGGGATTTACGAAAAACTGTTTTTT. Translation: CASSKGIYEKLFF.

This sequence joins TRBV20-1 and TRBJ2-2; D gene unclear. Trimming cost V 0 bases and J 6 bases, with 8 bases left between them. Germline V gene lookup returns CDR1 DFQATT and CDR2 SNEGSKA (reference sequence). The length of the CDR3 is 13 residues. CDR3 protein: CSARDIEAGELFF. CDR3 bases: TGCAGTGCTAGAGATATTGAGGCCGGGGAGCTGTTTTTT.

The V and J genes are TRBV7-7 and TRBJ2-5, with no clear D. The V end was cut by 5 bases, the J end by 2 bases, with 12 bases between. This CDR3 region has 14 residues. Germline V gene data show CDR1 as SSHAT and CDR2 as FNYEAQ (reference sequence). CDR3 in DNA: TGTGCCAGCAGCCCCCGGACGGATCAAGAGACCCAGTACTTC. It yields the protein CASSPRTDQETQYF.

The V and J genes are TRBV20-1 and TRBJ2-5; 9 bases map to TRBD2. Losses at the gene ends were 5 bases for V and 3 bases for J; bases not matched to a gene: 10. The CDR3 has 15 residues. Germline CDR1 DFQATT, CDR2 SNEGSKA (reference sequence). CDR3 in amino acids: CSAEQSTSGEETQYF. As DNA, the CDR3 is TGCAGTGCTGAGCAATCGACTAGCGGCGAAGAGACCCAGTACTTC.

The CDR3 region is CASSPSGSPLNEQFF. The CDR3 DNA is TGTGCCAGCAGCCCTAGCGGGAGCCCCCTCAATGAGCAGTTCTTC. The rearrangement uses TRBV7-9 and TRBJ2-1; TRBD2 matches 10 bases. The CDR3 sequence is 15 residues long. Germline lookup yields CDR1 SEHNR and CDR2 FQNEAQ (reference sequence). Trimming took 5 bases from V and 6 from J; bases not matched to a gene: 7.

This clonotype occurred a few times. This sequence joins TRBV5-1 and TRBJ1-2, with 11 positions matching TRBD1. The CDR3 is 15 amino acids. J lost 6 bases, V lost 4 bases, and 8 bases had no gene match. In germline, CDR1 is SGHRS, CDR2 YFSETQ. CDR3 sequence (DNA): TGCGCCAGCAGCCGGACAGGGGGCTTTGGTAATGGCTACACCTTC. It translates to CASSRTGGFGNGYTF. Supplemented by reference TRBV5-1 and TRBJ1-2, the full variable domain reads KAGVTQTPRYLIKTRGQQVTLSCSPISGHRSVSWYQQTPGQGLQFLFEYFSETQRNKGNFPGRFSGRQFSNSRSEMNVSTLELGDSALYLCASSRTGGFGNGYTFGSGTRLTVV.

The rearrangement links TRBV15 to TRBJ2-3, with 15 bases fitting TRBD2. The length of the CDR3 is 16 residues. Germline lookup yields CDR1 LNHNV and CDR2 YYDKDF (reference sequence). V shed 5 bases and J 4 bases; nucleotides not matched to a gene: 4. CDR3 nucleotide sequence: TGTGCCACCAGCTCCAGGACTAGCGGGAGGGCAGATACGCAGTATTTT. Its protein is CATSSRTSGRADTQYF.

The rearrangement links TRBV2 to TRBJ2-7, with a tentative D call TRBD2 (5 bases). CDR1 is SNHLY, CDR2 FYNNEI, per germline. The length of the CDR3 is 12 residues. V was trimmed by 10 bases and J by 2 bases, leaving 12 bases between them. CDR3 DNA sequence: TGTGCCATACAAACCGGGGCCTACGAGCAGTACGTC. Translation gives CAIQTGAYEQYV.